These 3 T cell receptor beta chains originate from one sample sequenced in a study of identical twins. Each CDR3 protein is one row after TCRdb ran MiXCR on the 5' RACE reads. The sample holds hundreds of thousands of distinct CDR3 sequences, 6% to 6.5% seen once. Sequencing was performed on naive T cells sorted from blood. The receptors stem from a man aged 18 to 35 in good health.

This clonotype was found many times. The V and J genes are TRBV29-1 and TRBJ2-3; 11 nucleotides align to TRBD2. The CDR3 is 12 amino acids. The V gene end was trimmed by 7 bases and the J gene end by 5 bases; junction bases not matched to a gene: 2. Germline V gene data show CDR1 as SQVTM and CDR2 as ANQGSEA. The CDR3 spells CSGLAGLDTQYF. The CDR3 DNA reads TGCAGCGGACTAGCGGGATTAGATACGCAGTATTTT.

This clonotype has a count of ten or more. The chain carries TRBV29-1 and TRBJ2-3, with 8 positions matching TRBD1. V dropped 4 bases and J dropped 4; count of bases not matched to a gene: 16. CDR3 size: 17 residues. Germline-derived CDR1 and CDR2 are SQVTM and ANQGSEA. The DNA for the CDR3 is TGCAGCGTTGCCAGGGGGCAGGGGTTTCAGCGGGCAGATACGCAGTATTTT. Protein: CSVARGQGFQRADTQYF.

The table lists this clonotype with many counts. The rearrangement uses TRBV6-5 and TRBJ2-1; 9 bases are shared with TRBD2. J gave up 7 bases and V 0 bases, and 4 bases lay outside the gene matches. The CDR3 length is 15 residues. From germline, CDR1 is MNHEY and CDR2 SVGAGI. The CDR3 loop is CASSYSSGRRNEQFF. As DNA, the CDR3 is TGTGCCAGCAGTTACTCAAGCGGGAGGAGGAATGAGCAGTTCTTC.